Below, 2 T cell receptor beta chains from the same sample are listed, as sequenced in a study of response to subunit inactivated influenza vaccine. MiXCR, run by TCRdb on the RT-PCR reads, gives a single entry per CDR3 protein. The sample holds 650,000 to 850,000 distinct CDR3 sequences, approximately 15% seen once. The source was PBMCs from blood, collected roughly 2 weeks before vaccination. The receptors here all came from a man aged 45-60 years who received an inactivated influenza vaccine.

V usage is TRBV4-3 and J usage is TRBJ2-1; TRBD1 aligns across 9 bases. Germline CDR1 and CDR2: LGHNA and YSLEER. The CDR3 has 15 residues. V gave up 5 bases and J gave up 4 bases; unmatched junction bases: 6. The CDR3 DNA follows: TGCGCCAGCAGCGGGGCCGGGACAGGGTACAATGAGCAGTTCTTC. Translated: CASSGAGTGYNEQFF.

The V call is TRBV12-3 or TRBV12-4, the J call TRBJ2-5, with D tentatively TRBD1 or TRBD2 (6 bases each). This CDR3 spans 15 amino acids. Trimming cost V 6 bases and J 8 bases, with 22 bases left between them. The CDR3 is CASRWGAGGGNTQYF. The CDR3 region has the DNA TGTGCCAGCAGGTGGGGGGCAGGAGGAGGGAATACCCAGTACTTC.